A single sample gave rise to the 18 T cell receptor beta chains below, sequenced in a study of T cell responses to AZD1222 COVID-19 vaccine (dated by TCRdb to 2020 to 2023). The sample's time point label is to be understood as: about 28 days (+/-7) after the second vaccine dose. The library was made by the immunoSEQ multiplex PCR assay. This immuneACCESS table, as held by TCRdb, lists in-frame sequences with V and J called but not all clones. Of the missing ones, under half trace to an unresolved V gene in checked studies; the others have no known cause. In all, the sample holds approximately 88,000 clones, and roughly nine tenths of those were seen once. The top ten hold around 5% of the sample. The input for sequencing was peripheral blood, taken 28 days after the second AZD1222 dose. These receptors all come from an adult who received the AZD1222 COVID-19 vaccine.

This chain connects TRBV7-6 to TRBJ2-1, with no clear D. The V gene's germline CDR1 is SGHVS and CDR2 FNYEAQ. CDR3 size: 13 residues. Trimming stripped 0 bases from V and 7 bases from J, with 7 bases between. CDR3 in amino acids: CASSLALGNEQFF. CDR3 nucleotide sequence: TGTGCCAGCAGCTTAGCGTTGGGTAATGAGCAGTTCTTC. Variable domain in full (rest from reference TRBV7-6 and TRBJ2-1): GAGVSQSPRYKVTKRGQDVALRCDPISGHVSLYWYRQALGQGPEFLTYFNYEAQQDKSGLPNDRFSAERPEGSISTLTIQRTEQRDSAMYRCASSLALGNEQFFGPGTRLTVL.

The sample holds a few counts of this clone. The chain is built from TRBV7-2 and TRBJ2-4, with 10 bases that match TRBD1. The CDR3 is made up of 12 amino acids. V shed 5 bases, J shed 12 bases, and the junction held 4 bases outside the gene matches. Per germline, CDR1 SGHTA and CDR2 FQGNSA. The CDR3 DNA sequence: TGTGCCAGCAGCGGGACAGGGGATGGTCAGTACTTC. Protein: CASSGTGDGQYF.

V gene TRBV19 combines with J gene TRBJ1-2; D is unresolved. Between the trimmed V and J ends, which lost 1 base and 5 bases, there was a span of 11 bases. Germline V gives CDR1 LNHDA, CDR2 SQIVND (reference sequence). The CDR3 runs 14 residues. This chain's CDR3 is CASSIGPADYGYTF. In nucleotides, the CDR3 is TGTGCCAGTAGTATAGGCCCCGCGGATTATGGCTACACCTTC.

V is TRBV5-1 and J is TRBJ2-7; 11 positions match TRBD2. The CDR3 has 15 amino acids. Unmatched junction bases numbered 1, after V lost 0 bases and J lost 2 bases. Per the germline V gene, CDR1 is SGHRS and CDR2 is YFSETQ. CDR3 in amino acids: CASSLATSGAYEQYF. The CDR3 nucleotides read TGCGCCAGCAGCTTGGCGACTAGCGGGGCCTACGAGCAGTACTTC.

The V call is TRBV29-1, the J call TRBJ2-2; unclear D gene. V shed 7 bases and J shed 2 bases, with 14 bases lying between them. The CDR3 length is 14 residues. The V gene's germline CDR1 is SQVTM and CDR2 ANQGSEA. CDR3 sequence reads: CSANDIFNTGELFF. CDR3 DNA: TGCAGCGCCAACGACATCTTTAACACCGGGGAGCTGTTTTTT.

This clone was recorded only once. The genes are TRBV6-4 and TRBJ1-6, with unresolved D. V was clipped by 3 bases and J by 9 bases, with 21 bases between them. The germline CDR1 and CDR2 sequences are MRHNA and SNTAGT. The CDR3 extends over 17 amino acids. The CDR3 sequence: CASSDRSGFPGGSPLHF. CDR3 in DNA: TGTGCCAGCAGTGATAGGTCGGGGTTCCCAGGCGGTTCACCCCTCCACTTT.

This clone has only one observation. CDR3 DNA sequence: TGCGCCAGCAGCTTGGGCGGGGGGGACACTGAAGCTTTCTTT. Amino acids: CASSLGGGDTEAFF. The chain couples TRBV5-1 to TRBJ1-1, with D perhaps TRBD1 (5 bases). Germline lookup yields CDR1 SGHRS and CDR2 YFSETQ. The V end was cut by 0 bases, the J end by 3 bases, with 9 bases between. This CDR3 region has 14 residues.

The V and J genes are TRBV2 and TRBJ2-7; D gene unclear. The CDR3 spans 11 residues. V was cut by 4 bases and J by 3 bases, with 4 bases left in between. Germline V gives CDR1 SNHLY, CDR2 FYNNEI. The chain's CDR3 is CASSVDYEQYF. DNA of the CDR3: TGTGCCAGCAGTGTTGACTACGAGCAGTACTTC.

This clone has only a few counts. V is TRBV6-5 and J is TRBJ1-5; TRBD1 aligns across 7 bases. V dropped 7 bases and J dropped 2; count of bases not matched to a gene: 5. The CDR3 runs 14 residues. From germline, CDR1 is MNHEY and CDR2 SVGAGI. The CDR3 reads CASTNRGGNQPQHF. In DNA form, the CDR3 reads TGTGCCAGCACCAACAGGGGCGGCAATCAGCCCCAGCATTTT.

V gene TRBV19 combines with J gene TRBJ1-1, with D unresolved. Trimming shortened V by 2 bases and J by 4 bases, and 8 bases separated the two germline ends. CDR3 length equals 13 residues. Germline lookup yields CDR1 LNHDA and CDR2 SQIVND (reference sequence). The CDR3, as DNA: TGTGCCAGTAGTATACCTGGCCTCACTGAAGCTTTCTTT. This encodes CASSIPGLTEAFF.

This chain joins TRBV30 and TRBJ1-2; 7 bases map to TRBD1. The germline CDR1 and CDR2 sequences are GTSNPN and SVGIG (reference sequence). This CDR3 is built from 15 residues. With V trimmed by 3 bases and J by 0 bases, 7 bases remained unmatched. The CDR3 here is CAWSAGGLPNYGYTF. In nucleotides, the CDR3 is TGTGCCTGGAGCGCAGGGGGGCTACCTAACTATGGCTACACCTTC.

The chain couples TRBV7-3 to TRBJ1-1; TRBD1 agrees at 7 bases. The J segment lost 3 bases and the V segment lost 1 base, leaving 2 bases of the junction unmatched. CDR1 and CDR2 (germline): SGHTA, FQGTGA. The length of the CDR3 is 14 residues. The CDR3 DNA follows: TGTGCCAGCAGCTTAAACGACAGGGACACTGAAGCTTTCTTT. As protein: CASSLNDRDTEAFF.

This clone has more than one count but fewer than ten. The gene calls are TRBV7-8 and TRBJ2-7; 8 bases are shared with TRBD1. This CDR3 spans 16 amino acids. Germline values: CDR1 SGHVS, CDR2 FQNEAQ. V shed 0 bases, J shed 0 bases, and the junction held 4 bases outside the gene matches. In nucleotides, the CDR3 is TGTGCCAGCAGCTTAGCGCAGGACAGGGACTCCTACGAGCAGTACTTC. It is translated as CASSLAQDRDSYEQYF.

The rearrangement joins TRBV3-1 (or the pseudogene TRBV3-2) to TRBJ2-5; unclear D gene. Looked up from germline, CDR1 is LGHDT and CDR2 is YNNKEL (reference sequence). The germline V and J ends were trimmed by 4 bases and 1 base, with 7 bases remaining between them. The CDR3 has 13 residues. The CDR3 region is CASSRALQETQYF. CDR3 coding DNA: TGTGCCAGCAGCCGGGCCCTCCAAGAGACCCAGTACTTC.

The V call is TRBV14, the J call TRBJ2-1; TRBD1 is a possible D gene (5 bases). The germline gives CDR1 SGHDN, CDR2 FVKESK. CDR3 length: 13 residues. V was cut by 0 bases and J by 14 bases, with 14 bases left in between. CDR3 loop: CASSQDLPGPKFF. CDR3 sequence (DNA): TGTGCCAGCAGCCAAGATTTGCCAGGGCCCAAGTTCTTC.

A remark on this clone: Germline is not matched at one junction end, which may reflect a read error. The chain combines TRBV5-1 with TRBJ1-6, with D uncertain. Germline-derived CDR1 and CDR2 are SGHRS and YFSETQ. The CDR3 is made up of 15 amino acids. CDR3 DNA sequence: TGCACCAGCCACGGGGTAAGGTCCTATAATTCACCCCTCCACTTT. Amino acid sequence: CTSHGVRSYNSPLHF.

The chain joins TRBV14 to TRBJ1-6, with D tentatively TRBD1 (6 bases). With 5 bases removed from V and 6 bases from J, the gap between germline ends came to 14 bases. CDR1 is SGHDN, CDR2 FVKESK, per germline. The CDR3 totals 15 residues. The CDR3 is CASSEQGLANSPLHF. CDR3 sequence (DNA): TGTGCCAGCAGCGAACAGGGCCTGGCTAATTCACCCCTCCACTTT.

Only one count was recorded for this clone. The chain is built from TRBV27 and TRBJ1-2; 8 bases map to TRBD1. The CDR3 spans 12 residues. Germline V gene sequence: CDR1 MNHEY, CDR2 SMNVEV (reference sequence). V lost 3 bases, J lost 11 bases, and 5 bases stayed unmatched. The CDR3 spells CASSFGGQVYTF. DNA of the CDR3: TGTGCCAGCAGTTTTGGGGGACAGGTGTACACCTTC.